This TCR beta chain emerged from a study of T cells after yellow fever vaccination. Across the whole study: Libraries from low-cell-number fractions were prepared with the SMART-Seq v4 Ultra Low Input RNA kit. Study-level findings and limits: A weaker secondary response peaked on day 5, the primary on day 15. In post-booster samples, most primary-vaccination clones reappeared (approximately 97% CD4, over 70% CD8).

Germline CDR1 and CDR2: LNHDA and SQIVND (reference sequence). CDR3 length equals 13 residues. Trimming took off 3 bases at V and 6 bases at J, with 9 bases between the two ends. 5'RACE template switching generated TCR cDNA, adding a universal primer site and UMIs. TCRdb ran MiXCR on the 5' RACE reads and lists one entry per CDR3 protein. Among fewer than 450,000 distinct CDR3 sequences listed, roughly 8.6% were seen once. This clonotype was found a few times. The antigen remains undetermined. The gene calls are TRBV19 and TRBJ1-5; D is perhaps TRBD1 (5 bases). This sample comprised PBMCs, obtained more than 35 days after the first yellow fever vaccination. This receptor was identified in a man aged 18-30 years who received the YFV17D yellow fever vaccine. CDR3 sequence: CASSIGGLQPQHF. In DNA form, the CDR3 reads TGTGCCAGTAGTATCGGGGGACTTCAGCCCCAGCATTTT. Full variable domain (rest looked up from reference TRBV19 and TRBJ1-5): DGGITQSPKYLFRKEGQNVTLSCEQNLNHDAMYWYRQDPGQGLRLIYYSQIVNDFQKGDIAEGYSVSREKKESFPLTVTSAQKNPTAFYLCASSIGGLQPQHFGDGTRLSIL.